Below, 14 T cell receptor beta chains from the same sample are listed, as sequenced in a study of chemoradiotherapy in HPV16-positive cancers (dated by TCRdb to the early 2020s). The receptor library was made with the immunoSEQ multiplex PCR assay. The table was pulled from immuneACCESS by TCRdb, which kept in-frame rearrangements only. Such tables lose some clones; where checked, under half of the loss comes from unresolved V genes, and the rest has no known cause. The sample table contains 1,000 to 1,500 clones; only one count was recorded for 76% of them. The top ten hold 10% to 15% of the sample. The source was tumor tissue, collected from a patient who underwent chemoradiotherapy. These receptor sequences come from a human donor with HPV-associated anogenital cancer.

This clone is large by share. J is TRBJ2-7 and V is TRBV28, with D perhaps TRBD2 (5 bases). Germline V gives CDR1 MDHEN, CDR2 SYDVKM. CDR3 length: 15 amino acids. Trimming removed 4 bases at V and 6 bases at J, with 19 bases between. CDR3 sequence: CASSSVSRGIGEQYF. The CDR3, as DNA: TGTGCCAGCAGTTCCGTGTCCCGAGGGATCGGCGAGCAGTACTTC. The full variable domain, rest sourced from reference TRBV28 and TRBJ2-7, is DVKVTQSSRYLVKRTGEKVFLECVQDMDHENMFWYRQDPGLGLRLIYFSYDVKMKEKGDIPEGYSVSREKKERFSLILESASTNQTSMYLCASSSVSRGIGEQYFGPGTRLTVT.

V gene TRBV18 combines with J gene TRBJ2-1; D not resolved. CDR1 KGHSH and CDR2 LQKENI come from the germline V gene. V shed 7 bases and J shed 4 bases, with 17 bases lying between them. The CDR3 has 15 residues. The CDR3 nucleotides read TGTGCCAGCTTAACCGAAGACCTCTCGTACAATGAGCAGTTCTTC. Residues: CASLTEDLSYNEQFF. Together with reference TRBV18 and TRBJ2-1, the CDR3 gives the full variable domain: NAGVMQNPRHLVRRRGQEARLRCSPMKGHSHVYWYRQLPEEGLKFMVYLQKENIIDESGMPKERFSAEFPKEGPSILRIQQVVRGDSAAYFCASLTEDLSYNEQFFGPGTRLTVL.

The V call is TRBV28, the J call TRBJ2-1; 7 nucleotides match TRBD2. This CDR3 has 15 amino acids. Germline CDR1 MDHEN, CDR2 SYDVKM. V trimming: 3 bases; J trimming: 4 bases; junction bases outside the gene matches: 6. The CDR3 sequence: CASSLVSSGYNEQFF. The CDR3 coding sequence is TGTGCCAGCAGTTTGGTTTCTAGCGGATACAATGAGCAGTTCTTC.

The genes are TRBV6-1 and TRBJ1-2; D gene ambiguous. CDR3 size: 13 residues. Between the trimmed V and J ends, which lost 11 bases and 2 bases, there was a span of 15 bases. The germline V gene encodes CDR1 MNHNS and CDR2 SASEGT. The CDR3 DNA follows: TGTGCCCTTAGTGGTACTGCCAACTATGGCTACACCTTC. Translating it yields CALSGTANYGYTF.

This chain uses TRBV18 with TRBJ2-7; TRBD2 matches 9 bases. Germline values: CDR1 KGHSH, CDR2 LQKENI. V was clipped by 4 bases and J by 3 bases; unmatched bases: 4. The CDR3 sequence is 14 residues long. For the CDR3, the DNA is TGTGCCAGCTCACTGACTAGCGGAGACTACGAGCAGTACTTC. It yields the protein CASSLTSGDYEQYF.

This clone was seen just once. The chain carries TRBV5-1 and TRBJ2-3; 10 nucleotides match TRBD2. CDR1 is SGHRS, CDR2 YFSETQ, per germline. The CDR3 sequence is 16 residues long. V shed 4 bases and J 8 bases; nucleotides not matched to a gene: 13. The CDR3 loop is CASSDTGTSAGGTQYF. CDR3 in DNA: TGCGCCAGCAGCGATACCGGGACTAGCGCCGGGGGTACGCAGTATTTT.

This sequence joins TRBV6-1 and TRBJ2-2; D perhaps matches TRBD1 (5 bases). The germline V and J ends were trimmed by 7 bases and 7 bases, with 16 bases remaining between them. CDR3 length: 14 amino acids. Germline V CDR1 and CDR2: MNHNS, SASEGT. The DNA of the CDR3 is TGTGCCAGCATTCGTCAGGGAACGATCGGGGAGCTGTTTTTT. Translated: CASIRQGTIGELFF.

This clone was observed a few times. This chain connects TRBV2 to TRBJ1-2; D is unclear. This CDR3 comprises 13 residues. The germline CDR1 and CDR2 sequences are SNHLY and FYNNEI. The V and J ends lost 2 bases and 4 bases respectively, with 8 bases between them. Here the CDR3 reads CASSERQVYGYTF. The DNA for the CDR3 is TGTGCCAGCAGTGAAAGGCAAGTCTATGGCTACACCTTC.

The CDR3 spells CASMLGRAEETQYF. The CDR3 DNA reads TGTGCCAGCATGCTAGGGAGGGCGGAAGAGACCCAGTACTTC. The chain couples TRBV27 to TRBJ2-5; 7 positions agree with TRBD2. Germline-derived CDR1 and CDR2 are MNHEY and SMNVEV (reference sequence). V shed 7 bases and J 3 bases; nucleotides not matched to a gene: 8. The CDR3 is 14 residues long.

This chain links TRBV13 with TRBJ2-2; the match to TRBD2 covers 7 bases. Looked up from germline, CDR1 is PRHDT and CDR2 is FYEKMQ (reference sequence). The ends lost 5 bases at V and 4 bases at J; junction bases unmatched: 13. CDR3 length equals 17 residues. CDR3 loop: CASSRLGAGRSTGELFF. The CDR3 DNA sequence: TGTGCCAGCAGCCGCTTGGGAGCGGGAAGGAGCACCGGGGAGCTGTTTTTT.

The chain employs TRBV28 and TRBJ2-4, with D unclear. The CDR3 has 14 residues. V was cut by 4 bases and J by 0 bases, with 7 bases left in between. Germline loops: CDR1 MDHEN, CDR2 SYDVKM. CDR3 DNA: TGTGCCAGCAGTTCCCCGAGAGCCAAAAACATTCAGTACTTC. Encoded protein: CASSSPRAKNIQYF.

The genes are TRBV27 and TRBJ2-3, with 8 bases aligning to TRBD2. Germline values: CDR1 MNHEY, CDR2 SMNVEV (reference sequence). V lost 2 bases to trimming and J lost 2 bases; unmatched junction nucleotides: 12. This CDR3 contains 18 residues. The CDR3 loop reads CASSLGRGISGNTDTQYF. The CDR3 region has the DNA TGTGCCAGCAGTTTAGGCAGGGGAATTAGCGGGAACACAGATACGCAGTATTTT.

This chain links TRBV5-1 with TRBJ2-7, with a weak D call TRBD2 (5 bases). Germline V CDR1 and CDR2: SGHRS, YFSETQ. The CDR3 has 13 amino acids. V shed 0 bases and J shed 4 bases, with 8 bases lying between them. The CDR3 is CASSLAGSYEQYF. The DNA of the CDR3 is TGCGCCAGCAGCTTGGCGGGGTCTTACGAGCAGTACTTC.

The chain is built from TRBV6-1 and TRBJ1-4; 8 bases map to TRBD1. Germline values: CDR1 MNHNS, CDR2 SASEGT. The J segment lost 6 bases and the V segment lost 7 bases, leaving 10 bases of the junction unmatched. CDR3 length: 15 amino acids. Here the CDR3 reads CASTPQGAFDEKLFF. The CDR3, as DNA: TGTGCCAGCACCCCGCAGGGGGCTTTTGATGAAAAACTGTTTTTT.